Included here is one T cell receptor (beta chain) sequence, with context. Its antigen remains unknown. These data come from a study of T cells after posttransplantation cyclophosphamide. The related graft donor's blood sample was taken on the day of bone marrow donation. General study findings and limits: After PTCy, TRB diversity resembled that of CNI/methotrexate controls. Later post-transplant blood repertoires were often dominated by donor CD8+ memory clones. Skin or GI-infiltrating T cells shared few TRB sequences with blood.

Trimming shortened V by 4 bases and J by 8 bases, and 21 bases separated the two germline ends. Germline V lookup: CDR1 MGHDK, CDR2 SYGVNS. The CDR3 consists of 16 residues. Profiled with immunoSEQ multiplex PCR; TCRdb holds only in-frame clones, not every one. The sample holds roughly 17,000 clones, less than 85% seen once. Sequenced: memory CD4+ T cells sorted from blood. The receptor's source is a man aged 30-40 years in good health and a related stem cell transplant donor. The J gene is TRBJ2-1, the V gene TRBV25-1; possible D gene TRBD2, 7 bases. The CDR3 protein is CASSAAKDGGRDEQFF. The CDR3, as DNA: TGTGCCAGCAGTGCAGCCAAGGACGGGGGGCGGGATGAGCAGTTCTTC.